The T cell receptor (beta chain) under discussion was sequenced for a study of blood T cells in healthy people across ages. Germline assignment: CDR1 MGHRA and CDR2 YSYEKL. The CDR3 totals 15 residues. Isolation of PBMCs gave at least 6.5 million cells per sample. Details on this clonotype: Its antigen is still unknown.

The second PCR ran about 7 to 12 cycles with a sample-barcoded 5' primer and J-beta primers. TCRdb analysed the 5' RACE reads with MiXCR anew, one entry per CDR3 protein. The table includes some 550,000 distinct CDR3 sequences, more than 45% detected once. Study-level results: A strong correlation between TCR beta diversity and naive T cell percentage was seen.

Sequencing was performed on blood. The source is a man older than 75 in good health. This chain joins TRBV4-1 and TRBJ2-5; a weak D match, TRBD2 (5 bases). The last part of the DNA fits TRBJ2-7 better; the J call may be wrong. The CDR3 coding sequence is TGCGCCAGCAGCCAAGATCCCCTCGGGGACTACGAGCAGTACTTC. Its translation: CASSQDPLGDYEQYF.